This T cell receptor beta chain was identified in a study of post-analysis software for immune sequencing data. Unique molecular identifiers tagged the TCR beta cDNA libraries. TCRdb analysed the PCR reads with MiXCR anew, one entry per CDR3 protein. The data contain 650,000 to 900,000 distinct CDR3 sequences, about 43% of them singletons. General study points: A few TRBV segments appeared more often in patients than in controls, and TRBV5-6, TRBV5-1 and TRBV20-1 were among these.

This clonotype turned up a few times. Its antigen is as yet unknown. This CDR3 is built from 13 residues. CDR1 MRHNA and CDR2 SNTAGT come from the germline V gene. Trimming removed 7 bases from V and 4 bases from J, with 11 bases in between. The V call is TRBV6-4, the J call TRBJ2-1; the D is unclear. The sample taken for sequencing was blood. The clonotype originates from a girl aged 10-17 years with multiple sclerosis. In DNA form, the CDR3 reads TGTGCCAGCACCCCAGTGGGATACAATGAGCAGTTCTTC. This gives the protein CASTPVGYNEQFF.